A selection of T cell receptor beta chains follows, all from one sample in a study of Ad26.COV2.S vaccination and SARS-CoV-2 variants. Here immunoSEQ multiplex PCR was the method, and the copy in TCRdb shows in-frame clones only, minus some. The table lists about 350,000 clones, approximately 86% of them singletons. Sequenced material: peripheral blood, taken in a trial of Ad26.COV2.S vaccine versus placebo. These receptors were obtained from a person aged 18 to 59 who received the Ad26.COV2.S COVID-19 vaccine or a placebo. The CDR3 runs from the conserved cysteine through the conserved F or W. A D gene is named only where the DNA matches it firmly. Expanded clones are given a class, and other clones once, few, many or no size at all.

cdr3_nt | cdr3_aa | j_call | clone_size | d_call | cdr3_length | v_call
TGTGCCACCAGCCTGGGGGGGACCCTACAAGAGACCCAGTACTTC | CATSLGGTLQETQYF | TRBJ2-5 | . | TRBD2 | 15 | TRBV24-1
TGTGCCACCAGAGGGACTAGCGGGAGGGTTTCCTACAATGAGCAGTTCTTC | CATRGTSGRVSYNEQFF | TRBJ2-1 | . | TRBD2 | 17 | TRBV15
TGTGCCAGCCGGAGCACAGATACGCAGTATTTT | CASRSTDTQYF | TRBJ2-3 | . | . | 11 | TRBV12-3/TRBV12-4
TGCGCCAGCAGCTTGGAGGTGGGAAACATTCAGTACTTC | CASSLEVGNIQYF | TRBJ2-4 | . | . | 13 | TRBV5-1
TGTGCCAGCAGCTTAGGCGGGACAGGGGTAGCTTTCTTT | CASSLGGTGVAFF | TRBJ1-1 | . | TRBD1 | 13 | TRBV11-2
TGTGCCAGCAGTTACTTAGGGGCCATGAACACTGAAGCTTTCTTT | CASSYLGAMNTEAFF | TRBJ1-1 | once | . | 15 | TRBV6-2/TRBV6-3
TGCGCCAGCAGCCAAGGACGGCAAGGGGAGCGCAATCAGCCCCAGCATTTT | CASSQGRQGERNQPQHF | TRBJ1-5 | . | . | 17 | TRBV4-1
TGTGCCAGCAGCGACAGGGCCGGGGAGCTGTTTTTT | CASSDRAGELFF | TRBJ2-2 | . | TRBD1 | 12 | TRBV27
TGTGCCAGCAGCCGAGTGACAGGTATCGACTCACCCCTCCACTTT | CASSRVTGIDSPLHF | TRBJ1-6 | . | . | 15 | TRBV7-8
TGTGCCAGCACCCGGACAGGACTAAACACCGGGGAGCTGTTTTTT | CASTRTGLNTGELFF | TRBJ2-2 | . | . | 15 | TRBV28
TGTGCCAGCAGCCCGACTAACCTTTACACAGATACGCAGTATTTT | CASSPTNLYTDTQYF | TRBJ2-3 | . | . | 15 | TRBV13
TGTGCCAGCAGCCAAGGCGGGAGGGCCTTCAATGAGCAGTTCTTC | CASSQGGRAFNEQFF | TRBJ2-1 | once | TRBD2 | 15 | TRBV3-1/TRBV3-2
TGTGCCAGCGTTTCGGGACAGGGATCTGGAAACACCATATATTTT | CASVSGQGSGNTIYF | TRBJ1-3 | . | TRBD1 | 15 | TRBV28
TGTGCCACCGCACCCCCCCTACTAGCGGGAGTAGATAACTACGAGCAGTACTTC | CATAPPLLAGVDNYEQYF | TRBJ2-7 | . | TRBD2 | 18 | TRBV24-1
TGTGCCAGCAGCCGTCTCTCTGGAAACACCATATATTTT | CASSRLSGNTIYF | TRBJ1-3 | . | . | 13 | TRBV3-1/TRBV3-2
TGTGCCAGCAGTGAAGCGCCGGGGAGGAACACTGAAGCTTTCTTT | CASSEAPGRNTEAFF | TRBJ1-1 | . | . | 15 | TRBV2
TGTGCCAGCAGTTCCGCTCCGGACGAGCAGTACTTC | CASSSAPDEQYF | TRBJ2-7 | . | . | 12 | TRBV6-5
TGTGCCAGCAGCTTATACAGGGGCCCCTACAATGAGCAGTTCTTC | CASSLYRGPYNEQFF | TRBJ2-1 | . | TRBD1 | 15 | TRBV11-3
TGTGCCAGCAGCTCCTCGGGGGGGTACAACAATGAGCAGTTCTTC | CASSSSGGYNNEQFF | TRBJ2-1 | few | TRBD2 | 15 | TRBV5-8
TGTGCCAGCAGCCCGGGGGGGGGCAACACTGAAGCTTTCTTT | CASSPGGGNTEAFF | TRBJ1-1 | . | . | 14 | TRBV6-2/TRBV6-3
TGTGCCAGCAGCTTAGCGGTCGCGGGGACGGTGGGTGAGCAGTTCTTC | CASSLAVAGTVGEQFF | TRBJ2-1 | . | . | 16 | TRBV7-8
TGTGCCATCAGTGACCCGGGACAGGGGGTGGAGGAGCAGTACTTC | CAISDPGQGVEEQYF | TRBJ2-7 | . | TRBD1 | 15 | TRBV10-3
TGTGCCAGCAGCGCTAGGGGGGATTCTAGCACAGATACGCAGTATTTT | CASSARGDSSTDTQYF | TRBJ2-3 | few | . | 16 | TRBV9
TGTGCCTGGAGTGGGACTCGGGAGCAGTACTTC | CAWSGTREQYF | TRBJ2-7 | once | . | 11 | TRBV30
TGCGCCAGCAGCCAAGTAGCGGGGATTGGGAATGAGCAGTTCTTC | CASSQVAGIGNEQFF | TRBJ2-1 | . | TRBD2 | 15 | TRBV4-3
TGTGCCAGCAGCCCATCCGGGACAGCTAATGAAAAACTGTTTTTT | CASSPSGTANEKLFF | TRBJ1-4 | once | TRBD1 | 15 | TRBV28